The clone carrying this TCR beta chain was counted only a few times. Its antigen remains unknown. Under 3 months was the duration of disease in ophthalmopathy patients, who also had a Clinical Activity Score of at least 3 and a NOSPECS grade of at least 4. RNA transcripts served as the template for amplifying TCR beta CDR3 regions. First-round RT-PCR of the TCR CDR3 relied on the HTBI primer set. MiXCR, run by TCRdb on the multiplex PCR reads, gives a single entry per CDR3 protein. Counted here are 500,000 or so distinct CDR3 sequences, 15% to 20% occurring once; the ten biggest clones make up around 17%. The CDR3 spans 16 residues. V lost 0 bases and J 0 bases, leaving 12 bases between the germline ends. The V gene's germline CDR1 is LGHNA and CDR2 YNFKEQ. These data originate in a study of T cells in Graves' hyperthyroidism and ophthalmopathy. Findings of the study overall: Blood also contained most expanded thyroid clonotypes above 0.001. From stable hyperthyroidism, ophthalmopathy was separated by a 13 V-J model.

The source of this sequence is a woman between 18 and 29 years old with Graves' ophthalmopathy. The V and J genes are TRBV4-2 and TRBJ2-7, with TRBD1 as a possible D gene (6 bases). Sequenced: blood. DNA of the CDR3: TGTGCCAGCAGCCAAGAGGGGGCCACGAGCTCCTACGAGCAGTACTTC. It specifies CASSQEGATSSYEQYF.